The 10 T cell receptor beta chains below all came from one sample that was sequenced in a study of blood T cell repertoires in COVID-19. Produced via immunoSEQ multiplex PCR; TCRdb's table is partial and in-frame only. The repertoire holds fewer than 300,000 clones, with around 85% as singletons. Input material: PBMCs or T cells enriched from blood (not recorded which). These receptor sequences come from a woman younger than 45 who had recovered from COVID-19.

V gene TRBV7-3 combines with J gene TRBJ2-5; 12 bases line up with TRBD2. V lost 5 bases to trimming and J lost 1 base; unmatched junction nucleotides: 5. Germline CDR1 is SGHTA and CDR2 is FQGTGA. The CDR3 is 16 amino acids. CDR3 sequence: CASSLGLAGSQETQYF. The CDR3 nucleotides are TGTGCCAGCAGCCTAGGACTAGCGGGAAGCCAAGAGACCCAGTACTTC.

J is TRBJ2-1 and V is TRBV5-1, with 10 bases lining up with TRBD2. The CDR3 loop spans 16 amino acids. CDR1 and CDR2 (germline): SGHRS, YFSETQ. The J segment lost 4 bases and the V segment lost 5 bases, leaving 9 bases of the junction unmatched. DNA of the CDR3: TGCGCCAGCAGTCCAAGCGGGAGGGCCGATTACAATGAGCAGTTCTTC. It codes for CASSPSGRADYNEQFF. The full variable domain, rest sourced from reference TRBV5-1 and TRBJ2-1, is KAGVTQTPRYLIKTRGQQVTLSCSPISGHRSVSWYQQTPGQGLQFLFEYFSETQRNKGNFPGRFSGRQFSNSRSEMNVSTLELGDSALYLCASSPSGRADYNEQFFGPGTRLTVL.

The chain recombines TRBV2 with TRBJ2-5; 10 bases fit TRBD2. Germline values: CDR1 SNHLY, CDR2 FYNNEI. Trimming at V came to 2 bases and at J to 1 base, leaving 4 bases not matched to a gene. The CDR3 length is 16 residues. The CDR3 DNA reads as TGTGCCAGCAGTGAACTAGCGGGGGCCCTCCAAGAGACCCAGTACTTC. Its translation: CASSELAGALQETQYF.

The chain recombines TRBV28 with TRBJ1-5; 7 bases are a match to TRBD1. The CDR3 runs to 16 residues. Germline V gives CDR1 MDHEN, CDR2 SYDVKM. Trimming took 3 bases from V and 0 from J; bases not matched to a gene: 5. The CDR3 DNA reads as TGTGCCAGCAGTTTTGGGGGACAGATTAGCAATCAGCCCCAGCATTTT. It codes for CASSFGGQISNQPQHF.

This sequence joins TRBV6-2 or TRBV6-3 and TRBJ2-5; TRBD1 aligns across 7 bases. The CDR3 runs to 14 residues. The V gene's germline CDR1 is MNHEY and CDR2 SVGEGT. V lost 4 bases and J lost 5; bases outside the gene matches: 7. CDR3 region: CASSLDRVWETQYF. The CDR3 DNA follows: TGTGCCAGCAGTTTAGACAGGGTTTGGGAGACCCAGTACTTC.

The chain couples TRBV10-3 to TRBJ2-1, with 8 bases lining up with TRBD1. With 3 bases clipped from V and 1 base from J, the junction kept 5 bases outside the gene matches. The CDR3 totals 16 residues. Germline-derived CDR1 and CDR2 are ENHRY and SYGVKD. The CDR3 region has the DNA TGTGCCATCAGTGATGCCAGGGGGCGATCCTACAATGAGCAGTTCTTC. It yields the protein CAISDARGRSYNEQFF.

The V gene is TRBV15, the J gene TRBJ1-1, with 9 positions matching TRBD1. The CDR3 length is 16 residues. After removal of 1 base from V and 0 bases from J, the junction contained 3 bases not matched to a gene. Germline V gives CDR1 LNHNV, CDR2 YYDKDF (reference sequence). Here the CDR3 reads CATSRGGQGMNTEAFF. The DNA of the CDR3 is TGTGCCACCAGCAGAGGGGGACAGGGAATGAACACTGAAGCTTTCTTT.

The CDR3, as DNA: TGTGCCAGCAGCTTAGCGAGCGGGTACGAGCAGTACTTC. Its translation: CASSLASGYEQYF. The rearrangement joins TRBV11-3 to TRBJ2-7, with D possibly matching TRBD2 (6 bases). CDR1 is SGHNT, CDR2 YENEEA, per germline. The CDR3 has 13 residues. V was cut by 1 base and J by 4 bases, with 8 bases left in between.

The rearrangement uses TRBV18 and TRBJ1-1; D gene unclear. V dropped 6 bases and J dropped 0 bases, with 8 bases sitting between them. The CDR3 is 13 residues long. The germline V gene encodes CDR1 KGHSH and CDR2 LQKENI. CDR3 nucleotide sequence: TGTGCCAGCTCTGAAGACATGAACACTGAAGCTTTCTTT. Translation gives CASSEDMNTEAFF.

As concerns this clone: At the DNA level, this CDR3 is encoded by other sequences in the same sample as well. V gene TRBV18 combines with J gene TRBJ1-5; 11 bases align to TRBD1. Per germline, CDR1 KGHSH and CDR2 LQKENI. The CDR3 runs to 14 residues. V was clipped by 5 bases and J by 6 bases; unmatched bases: 3. The CDR3: CASSSGTGGQPQHF. For the CDR3, the DNA is TGTGCCAGCTCATCCGGGACAGGGGGTCAGCCCCAGCATTTT. Full variable domain (missing parts from reference TRBV18 and TRBJ1-5): NAGVMQNPRHLVRRRGQEARLRCSPMKGHSHVYWYRQLPEEGLKFMVYLQKENIIDESGMPKERFSAEFPKEGPSILRIQQVVRGDSAAYFCASSSGTGGQPQHFGDGTRLSIL.